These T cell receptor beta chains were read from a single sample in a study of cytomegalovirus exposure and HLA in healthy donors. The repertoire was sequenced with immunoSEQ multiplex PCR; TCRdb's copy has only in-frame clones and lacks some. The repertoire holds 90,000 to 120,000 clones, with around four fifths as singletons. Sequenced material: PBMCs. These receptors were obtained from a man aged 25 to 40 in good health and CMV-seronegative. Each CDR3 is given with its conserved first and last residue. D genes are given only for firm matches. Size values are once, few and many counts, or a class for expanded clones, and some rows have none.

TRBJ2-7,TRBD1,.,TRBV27,CASSLGQGKREQYF,TGTGCCAGCAGTTTAGGACAGGGTAAGCGCGAGCAGTACTTC
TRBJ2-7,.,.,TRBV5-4,CASSLGQAAVYEQYF,TGTGCCAGCAGCTTGGGACAAGCCGCCGTATACGAGCAGTACTTC
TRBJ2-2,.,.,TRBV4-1,CASSQDPPRVSQANTGELFF,TGCGCCAGCAGCCAAGATCCCCCACGGGTCAGCCAAGCGAACACCGGGGAGCTGTTTTTT
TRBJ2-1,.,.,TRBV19,CASSISDYFSHEQFF,TGTGCCAGTAGTATATCGGACTATTTCTCCCATGAGCAGTTCTTC
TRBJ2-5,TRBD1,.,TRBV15,CATRQYLGRTGEETQYF,TGTGCCACCAGACAGTATCTGGGCAGGACAGGCGAAGAGACCCAGTACTTC
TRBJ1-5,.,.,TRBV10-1,CASDPGHLSNQPQHF,TGCGCCAGCGACCCGGGACATCTTAGCAATCAGCCCCAGCATTTT
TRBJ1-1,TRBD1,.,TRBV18,CASSRGQALNTEAFF,TGTGCCAGCTCACGAGGACAGGCCTTGAACACTGAAGCTTTCTTT
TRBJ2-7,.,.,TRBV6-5,CASRSPGSNYEQYF,TGTGCCAGCAGGTCCCCGGGATCTAACTACGAGCAGTACTTC
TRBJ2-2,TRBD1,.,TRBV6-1,CASSDQPTGAGELFF,TGTGCCAGCAGTGATCAACCGACAGGGGCCGGGGAGCTGTTTTTT
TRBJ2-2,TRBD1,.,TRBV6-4,CASSDGQGRGPGELFF,TGTGCCAGCAGTGACGGACAGGGACGAGGCCCCGGGGAGCTGTTTTTT
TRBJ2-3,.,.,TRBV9,CASSASRQGRGTDTQYF,TGTGCCAGCAGCGCATCGCGGCAAGGCCGGGGCACAGATACGCAGTATTTT
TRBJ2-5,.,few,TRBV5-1,CASSLAPPVGGETQYF,TGCGCCAGCAGCTTGGCCCCGCCGGTCGGGGGAGAGACCCAGTACTTC
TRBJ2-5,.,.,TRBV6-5,CASSRGLETQYF,TGTGCCAGCAGTAGGGGGTTGGAGACCCAGTACTTC
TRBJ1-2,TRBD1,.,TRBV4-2,CASSPLDRDDGYTF,TGTGCCAGCAGCCCGTTGGACAGGGACGATGGCTACACCTTC
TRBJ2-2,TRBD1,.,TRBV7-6,CASSTRDRFTGELFF,TGTGCCAGCAGCACCCGGGACAGGTTTACCGGGGAGCTGTTTTTT
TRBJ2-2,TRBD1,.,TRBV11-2,CASSPQGDGELFF,TGTGCCAGCAGCCCCCAGGGGGACGGGGAGCTGTTTTTT
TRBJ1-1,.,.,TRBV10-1,CASSESGRGWTEAFF,TGCGCCAGCAGTGAGTCGGGCAGGGGATGGACTGAAGCTTTCTTT
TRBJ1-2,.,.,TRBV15,CATSLDGAGNYGYTF,TGTGCCACCAGCCTTGATGGGGCAGGAAACTATGGCTACACCTTC
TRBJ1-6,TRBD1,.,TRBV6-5,CASSQGAVSPLHF,TGTGCCAGCAGTCAGGGGGCGGTTTCACCCCTCCACTTT
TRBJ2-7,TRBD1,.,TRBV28,CASSLRTGEVHLPSEQYF,TGTGCCAGCAGTTTACGGACAGGGGAGGTCCACCTCCCTTCCGAGCAGTACTTC
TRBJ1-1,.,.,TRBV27,CASSYGSNTEAFF,TGTGCCAGCAGTTATGGCTCGAACACTGAAGCTTTCTTT
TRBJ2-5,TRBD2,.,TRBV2,CASGQRSSGQETQYF,TGTGCCAGCGGCCAGAGGTCTAGCGGCCAAGAGACCCAGTACTTC
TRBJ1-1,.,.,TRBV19,CASSPQGISTEAFF,TGTGCCAGTAGTCCGCAGGGCATTAGCACTGAAGCTTTCTTT
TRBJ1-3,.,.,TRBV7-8,CASSRTRAGNTIYF,TGTGCCAGCAGCCGTACCAGGGCTGGAAACACCATATATTTT
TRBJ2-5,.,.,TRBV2,CASRGDSETQYF,TGTGCCAGCCGCGGGGACTCAGAGACCCAGTACTTC
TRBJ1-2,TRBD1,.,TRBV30,CAWSLAGGQGARGYGYTF,TGTGCCTGGAGTCTTGCTGGGGGACAGGGGGCTCGAGGATATGGCTACACCTTC
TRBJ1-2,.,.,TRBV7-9,CASSQLQDGYTF,TGTGCCAGCAGCCAACTCCAAGATGGCTACACCTTC
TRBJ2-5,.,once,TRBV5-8,CASSLVRETQYF,TGTGCCAGCAGCTTGGTGAGAGAGACCCAGTACTTC